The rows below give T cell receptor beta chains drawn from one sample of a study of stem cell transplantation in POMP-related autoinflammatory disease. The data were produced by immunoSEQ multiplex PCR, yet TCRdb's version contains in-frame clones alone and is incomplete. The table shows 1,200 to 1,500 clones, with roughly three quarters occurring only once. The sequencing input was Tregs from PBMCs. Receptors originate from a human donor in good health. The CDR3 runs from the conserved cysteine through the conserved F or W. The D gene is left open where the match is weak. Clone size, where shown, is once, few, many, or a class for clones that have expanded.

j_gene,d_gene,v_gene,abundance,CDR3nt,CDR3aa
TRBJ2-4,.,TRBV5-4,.,TGTGCCAGCAGCTATTCAGGGGGGAACATTCAGTACTTC,CASSYSGGNIQYF
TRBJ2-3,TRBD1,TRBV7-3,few,TGTGCCAGCAGCTTAAGAGGGGGCCGTCCCTTCGGAGATACGCAGTATTTT,CASSLRGGRPFGDTQYF
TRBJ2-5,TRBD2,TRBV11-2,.,TGTGCCAGCAGCTTAGAGGCTAGCGGGGGGCCGGGGACCCAGTACTTC,CASSLEASGGPGTQYF
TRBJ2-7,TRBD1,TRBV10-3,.,TGTGCCATCAGTCCAGGACAGGGGGCTTACGAGCAGTACTTC,CAISPGQGAYEQYF
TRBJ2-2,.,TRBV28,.,TGTGCCAGCAGTTTCTCGGGAAACACCGGGGAGCTGTTTTTT,CASSFSGNTGELFF
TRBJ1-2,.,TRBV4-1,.,TGCGCCAGCAGCCAAGCTCAGAGCGCTCTCTATGGCTACACCTTC,CASSQAQSALYGYTF
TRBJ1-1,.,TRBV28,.,TGTGCCAGCGGGACTGAAGCTTTCTTT,CASGTEAFF
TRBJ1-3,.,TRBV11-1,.,TGTGCCAGCAGCTTAGCGACTCCTGCCGCAGGAAACACCATATATTTT,CASSLATPAAGNTIYF
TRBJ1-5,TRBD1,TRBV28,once,TGTGCCAGCGATGGGACAGGCCTTCATCAGCCCCAGCATTTT,CASDGTGLHQPQHF
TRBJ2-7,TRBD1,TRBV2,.,TGTGCCAGCAGTCGCACCAGGGGGCGGGACGAGCAGTACTTC,CASSRTRGRDEQYF